This T cell receptor (beta chain) came from a study of beta chain features in type 1 diabetes (dated by TCRdb to the late 2010s). Context from the whole study: Patients and healthy donors did not differ in mean age, gender distribution, total cell number or subset yield. Across all samples, 107,917,701 sorted cells were examined, and cell number per subset correlated strongly with RNA yield. The study compared the TCRB repertoires of sorted circulating CD4+ T cell subsets in recently diagnosed type 1 diabetes patients with those in matched healthy donors. Naive and central memory subsets were obtained from all 30 or so donors, but regulatory and stem cell-like memory subsets were isolated from only 8 patients and roughly eight healthy donors.

This clone was picked up a small number of times. Its antigen specificity is not known. Per-nucleotide qualities are absent, and no much larger clonotype sits a single base away. The paper as a whole reports these results and caveats: At VDJ recombination sites, patients with type 1 diabetes made fewer insertions and deleted more nucleotides, a pattern implying thymic rearrangement abnormalities. PCR may preferentially amplify shorter templates, but because patient and control samples were amplified and corrected together, any resulting skew would affect both groups equally. A moderate but significant shortening of TCRB CDR3 length was observed in type 1 diabetes patients in all four CD4+ subsets. Because small numbers of individuals were included in the HLA sub-analyses, any influence of HLA type on TCRB rearrangement was left unresolved. The naive, central memory and regulatory TCRB repertoires appeared to resemble one another more closely among patients than among healthy donors. Because cDNA was sequenced instead of genomic DNA, highly expressing activated cells could be over-represented, though the groups showed no difference in activation or CD3 levels.

Each donor gave one peripheral blood draw, around 100 mL on average, collected into heparinised tubes. A BD FACSAria II was used to sort naive, central memory, regulatory and stem cell-like memory CD4+ T cells with a panel that included CD45RO, CCR7, CD25, CD127, CD95 and CD27. Purity was above 98% for every sorted population. PBMCs were isolated immediately by Lymphoprep density gradient centrifugation and stained directly without culture. So that batch effects would be minimized, each experiment stained and sorted samples in pairs, pairing one healthy donor with one patient. The High Capacity cDNA Reverse Transcription Kit was used to reverse transcribe all of the isolated RNA, meaning that expressed TCRB transcripts were what got sequenced. Deep immunoSEQ sequencing was performed on naive, central memory and regulatory T cell samples, with an average of roughly 3.6 million total reads per sample. After sorted cells were lysed in RLT buffer, RNA was extracted with DNase-treated RNeasy Micro or Mini kits, with the choice depending on cell number. To prevent cross-contamination, every cell subset was processed on its own, while patient and healthy donor samples were processed together. The immunoSEQ multiplex PCR was used to amplify TCRB sequences from cDNA, generating 87-bp fragments that spanned the CDR3 region. Sequencing of the amplicons was performed on the Illumina HiSeq platform. The authors' pipeline ran thus. PCR bias was corrected computationally using synthetic template baselines, and reads within Hamming distance 2 were collapsed, with unmergeable singletons discarded. By aligning reads against IMGT, V, D and J genes, CDR3 length, and insertions or deletions at six rearrangement sites were assigned. Within each subset, clonotype counts were normalized to the number of sorted cells before true diversity and Gini coefficients were calculated with the tcR R package. The overlap coefficient, calculated on TCRB nucleotide sequences, was used to quantify repertoire sharing. As a proxy for the pre-selection repertoire, out-of-frame TCRB sequences from naive cells were analyzed. TCRdb mirrors the immuneACCESS table, restricted to in-frame sequences. Some clones are absent from its copies; in checked studies, under half trace to an unresolved V gene, and the reason for the others is unknown. That table furnishes V, J and clone size, whereas the DNA furnished D and trimming. Across this sample there are some 900,000 clones, with 17% seen only once. The ten largest account for 0.02% to 0.025% of the sample.

Sequenced sample: naive CD4+ T cells from blood. This specimen's cell subset or site label, per the study, means: true naive CD4+ T cells. This receptor was obtained from a woman aged 18-29 years in good health.

The nucleotide sequence reads TGTGCCAGCAGTGTGGGTGCCGGGCAGTACTTC. It encodes CASSVGAGQYF. Here the chain combines TRBV25-1 and TRBJ2-7; the D gene identity is not certain. From the cysteine through the phenylalanine, the CDR3 covers 11 amino acids. The only DNA kept is the CDR3, 33 bases in frame from the first base. Reading the germline V gene gives CDR1 MGHDK and CDR2 SYGVNS. V and J are truncated by 4 bases and 9 bases respectively, leaving an intervening sequence of 10 bases.